This record covers a single T cell receptor beta chain. The antigen remains unidentified. The data were obtained in a study of blood T cells in healthy people across ages. Study-wide results and caveats: Investigators treated diversity estimates from one million T cells as underestimates.

It was with a sample-barcoded 5' primer and a J-beta primer mix that a second PCR of about 6 to 12 cycles was run. Each CDR3 protein gets one entry after TCRdb re-called the 5' RACE reads with MiXCR. The sample has around 940,000 distinct CDR3 sequences; about 53% are singletons. V was trimmed by 5 bases and J by 4 bases, leaving 11 bases between them. The germline CDR1 and CDR2 sequences are MNHEY and SMNVEV (reference sequence). The CDR3 is 13 amino acids. Every donor gave 9 to 10 milliliters of peripheral blood. The source of this sequence is a woman aged 60-70 years in good health. Sequencing used blood. The rearrangement links TRBV27 to TRBJ2-5; D gene ambiguous. CDR3 coding DNA: TGTGCCAGCAGTACACCGTGGGCAGAGACCCAGTACTTC. It translates to CASSTPWAETQYF.